Below are 3 T cell receptor beta chains sequenced from a single sample in a study of technical replicates of blood from a few donors. Clones were sequenced by immunoSEQ multiplex PCR, and TCRdb holds only the in-frame ones, with some missing. The table shows approximately 52,000 clones, with approximately 90% occurring only once. Sequenced input: PBMCs. These receptors all stem from a human donor in good health. Some clones in this sample may be carry-over from other donors' samples.

This chain connects TRBV19 to TRBJ1-5; D is unclear. The CDR3 is made up of 17 amino acids. Trimming stripped 4 bases from V and 0 bases from J, with 16 bases between. CDR1 is LNHDA, CDR2 SQIVND, per germline (reference sequence). This CDR3 is CASSNPFSDFSNQPQHF. CDR3 nucleotides: TGTGCCAGTAGTAATCCCTTCTCAGATTTTAGCAATCAGCCCCAGCATTTT. The full variable domain, rest sourced from reference TRBV19 and TRBJ1-5, is DGGITQSPKYLFRKEGQNVTLSCEQNLNHDAMYWYRQDPGQGLRLIYYSQIVNDFQKGDIAEGYSVSREKKESFPLTVTSAQKNPTAFYLCASSNPFSDFSNQPQHFGDGTRLSIL.

The chain joins TRBV4-2 to TRBJ2-2, with unresolved D. The CDR3 covers 13 residues. Per the germline V gene, CDR1 is LGHNA and CDR2 is YNFKEQ. The V gene lost 5 bases and the J gene lost 6 bases, with 10 bases spanning the gap. The CDR3 sequence: CASSTPRSGELFF. CDR3 bases: TGTGCCAGCAGCACACCTAGATCCGGGGAGCTGTTTTTT.

By share of the sample, this clone is large. The V and J genes are TRBV5-4 and TRBJ2-6; D not resolved. V was trimmed by 4 bases and J by 0 bases, leaving 11 bases between them. Germline-derived CDR1 and CDR2 are SGHNT and YYREEE (reference sequence). CDR3 length: 16 amino acids. DNA for the CDR3: TGTGCCAGCAGCGCCTTACCGAGCTCTGGGGCCAACGTCCTGACTTTC. This translates into CASSALPSSGANVLTF. The variable domain in full, completed from reference TRBV5-4 and TRBJ2-6, reads ETGVTQSPTHLIKTRGQQVTLRCSSQSGHNTVSWYQQALGQGPQFIFQYYREEENGRGNFPPRFSGLQFPNYSSELNVNALELDDSALYLCASSALPSSGANVLTFGAGSRLTVL.